The 28 T cell receptor beta chains below come from one sample, sequenced in a study of T cell clonality in common variable immunodeficiency. Profiled with immunoSEQ multiplex PCR; TCRdb holds only in-frame clones, not every one. The sample was found to contain around 34,000 clones, and every one recurs. Sequencing was performed on peripheral blood mononuclear cells. These receptors were collected from a person aged 18 to 75 in good health.

This clone was counted ten times or more. The read terminates 3 residues before the CDR3 end, so the remaining end is supplied by the germline J gene. The chain couples TRBV27 to TRBJ2-6; unclear D gene. CDR1 and CDR2 (germline): MNHEY, SMNVEV (reference sequence). This CDR3 contains 15 residues. V was trimmed by 5 bases and J by 2 bases, leaving 10 bases between them. The sequenced part of the CDR3 DNA is TGTGCCAGCAGTCCCATAAGGGCTGGGGCCAACGTC. It is translated as CASSPIRAGANV. The full-length CDR3 reads as CASSPIRAGANVLTF.

The sample holds many counts of this clone. The junction shows a germline mismatch at one end, possibly a read error. Read data end 3 residues before the CDR3 end; the end is taken from the germline J gene. This chain links TRBV20-1 with TRBJ1-5, with D possibly TRBD1 on 5 matching bases. From germline, CDR1 is DFQATT and CDR2 SNEGSKA (reference sequence). The CDR3 totals 14 residues. Partial CDR3 DNA: TGCAGCGCTACCCGGGACTCTCGAGGGGTACCC. Protein: CSATRDSRGVP. The full-length CDR3 reads as CSATRDSRGVPQHF.

There are many counts of this clone. The missing CDR3 end, 3 residues past where the read stops, is filled in from the germline J gene. The chain is built from TRBV7-9 and TRBJ1-1; tentative D call: TRBD1 (5 bases). The CDR3 sequence is 15 residues long. Germline V gene sequence: CDR1 SEHNR, CDR2 FQNEAQ (reference sequence). V lost 3 bases and J lost 0, with 11 bases in between. CDR3 DNA (partial): TGTGCCAGCAGCTTCGAAGGGGCTCTGAACACTGAA. It specifies CASSFEGALNTE. The entire CDR3 protein reads CASSFEGALNTEAFF.

This clone was detected ten times or more. The read terminates 3 residues ahead of where the CDR3 ends, so the germline J gene completes it. V and J are TRBV20-1 and TRBJ2-2; 9 nucleotides line up with TRBD2. The V gene's germline CDR1 is DFQATT and CDR2 SNEGSKA (reference sequence). J gave up 4 bases and V 1 base, and 10 bases lay outside the gene matches. The CDR3 spans 17 residues. CDR3 DNA (partial): TGCAGTGCTAGAGGAGCGGGTAGCGGGAGTGGCACCGGGGAG. Its protein product is CSARGAGSGSGTGE. The CDR3 in its entirety is CSARGAGSGSGTGELFF.

Ten or more counts support this clone. The read ends 3 residues early relative to the CDR3; the germline J gene fills the gap. The V and J genes are TRBV7-9 and TRBJ1-1, with 7 bases matching TRBD1. The CDR3 is 13 residues long. Looked up from germline, CDR1 is SEHNR and CDR2 is FQNEAQ (reference sequence). Partial CDR3 DNA: TGTGCCAGCAGCCCGGGGGTGACAGGGAAA. This codes for CASSPGVTGK. The entire CDR3 protein reads CASSPGVTGKAFF.

This clone was found many times. The sequenced fragment ends 3 residues before the CDR3 boundary, so the rest is inferred from the germline J gene. The chain has TRBV5-1 and TRBJ2-5, with 14 bases matching TRBD2. Trimming took 5 bases from V and 2 from J; bases not matched to a gene: 2. This CDR3 contains 15 residues. CDR1 and CDR2 (germline): SGHRS, YFSETQ. CDR3 bases read: TGCGCCAGCAGGGGGACTAGCGGGAGTCAAGAGACC. Translating gives CASRGTSGSQET. The full CDR3 is CASRGTSGSQETQYF. The full variable domain, in which reference TRBV5-1 and TRBJ2-5 provide the parts outside the CDR3, is KAGVTQTPRYLIKTRGQQVTLSCSPISGHRSVSWYQQTPGQGLQFLFEYFSETQRNKGNFPGRFSGRQFSNSRSEMNVSTLELGDSALYLCASRGTSGSQETQYFGPGTRLLVL.

This clone was counted many times. Read coverage stops 3 residues before the CDR3 terminus; the germline J gene supplies the remainder. This rearrangement joins TRBV6-2 or TRBV6-3 to TRBJ1-1; 9 positions agree with TRBD1. Germline V gene sequence: CDR1 MNHEY, CDR2 SVGEGT. J lost 6 bases, V lost 2 bases, and 4 bases had no gene match. The CDR3 extends over 14 amino acids. The CDR3 bases that were read are TGTGCCAGCAGTTACGGTGGGACAGGGCCTGAA. Protein product: CASSYGGTGPE. The entire CDR3 protein reads CASSYGGTGPEAFF.

The table lists this clone with many counts. The read falls 3 residues short of the CDR3 end, and the missing part is taken from the germline J gene. The chain carries TRBV19 and TRBJ2-3, with TRBD2 as a possible D gene (5 bases). V shed 3 bases and J shed 4 bases, with 14 bases lying between them. CDR3 length: 15 amino acids. Per the germline V gene, CDR1 is LNHDA and CDR2 is SQIVND (reference sequence). The CDR3 sequence is CASSMLPGVADTQYF. CDR3 bases read: TGTGCCAGTAGTATGCTGCCCGGGGTTGCAGATACG.

Remarks on this clone: The CDR3 goes on 3 residues after the read ends, and that part is filled in from the germline J gene. V usage is TRBV30 and J usage is TRBJ2-4; D not certain. Germline V gives CDR1 GTSNPN, CDR2 SVGIG (reference sequence). The CDR3 spans 14 residues. CDR3 residues: CAWSVPTSNYGQYF. CDR3 DNA, as far as it was read: TGTGCCTGGAGTGTACCTACCTCAAACTATGGT.

This clone has ten or more counts. The CDR3 region is CASSKGRGTDTQYF. The sequenced part of the CDR3 DNA is TGTGCCAGCTCCAAGGGCAGAGGCACAGATACG. The V call is TRBV18, the J call TRBJ2-3; unclear D gene. The CDR3 goes on 3 residues after the read ends, and that part is filled in from the germline J gene. Trimming removed 6 bases at V and 1 base at J, with 11 bases between. The CDR3 has 14 amino acids. CDR1 and CDR2 from the germline V gene are KGHSH and LQKENI. The full variable domain, rest sourced from reference TRBV18 and TRBJ2-3, is NAGVMQNPRHLVRRRGQEARLRCSPMKGHSHVYWYRQLPEEGLKFMVYLQKENIIDESGMPKERFSAEFPKEGPSILRIQQVVRGDSAAYFCASSKGRGTDTQYFGPGTRLTVL.

This clone has at least ten counts. With the read ending 3 residues before the CDR3 end, the germline J gene is used to fill in that end. The chain is built from TRBV5-4 and TRBJ2-1; D possibly corresponds to TRBD1 (7 bases). The CDR3 covers 16 residues. The germline V and J ends were trimmed by 5 bases and 4 bases, with 19 bases remaining between them. CDR1 is SGHNT, CDR2 YYREEE, per germline (reference sequence). CDR3 bases read: TGTGCCAGCAGTCCGGGCGGAGGGGGCACTTACAATGAG. This encodes CASSPGGGGTYNE. The whole CDR3 is CASSPGGGGTYNEQFF. The full variable domain, with the rest looked up from reference TRBV5-4 and TRBJ2-1, is ETGVTQSPTHLIKTRGQQVTLRCSSQSGHNTVSWYQQALGQGPQFIFQYYREEENGRGNFPPRFSGLQFPNYSSELNVNALELDDSALYLCASSPGGGGTYNEQFFGPGTRLTVL.

The sample holds many counts of this clone. Read coverage stops 3 residues before the CDR3 terminus; the germline J gene supplies the remainder. The chain recombines TRBV18 with TRBJ1-1, with D possibly TRBD1 on 6 matching bases. The V gene's germline CDR1 is KGHSH and CDR2 LQKENI. The CDR3 runs to 13 residues. Trimming removed 5 bases at V and 1 base at J, with 8 bases between. Here the CDR3 reads CASSSGQNTEAFF. The CDR3 bases that were read are TGTGCCAGCTCATCGGGACAGAACACTGAA.

This clone showed up many times. The read ends 3 residues before the CDR3 terminus; that terminus is restored from the germline J gene. This chain links TRBV12-3 or TRBV12-4 with TRBJ1-2; no definite D call. The CDR3 spans 15 residues. The germline V and J ends were trimmed by 1 base and 2 bases, with 11 bases remaining between them. CDR3: CASSLGPPQNYGYTF. The CDR3 bases that were read are TGTGCCAGCAGTTTAGGTCCCCCACAGAACTATGGC.

This clone was counted many times. The CDR3 is cut off 3 residues early in the read; its end comes from the germline J gene. The V gene is TRBV10-3, the J gene TRBJ1-2; 7 nucleotides match TRBD1. The CDR3 length is 13 residues. The trim removed 3 bases at V and 5 bases at J, leaving 3 bases unmatched. Germline values: CDR1 ENHRY, CDR2 SYGVKD. CDR3: CAISDPGGYGYTF. CDR3 DNA, as far as it was read: TGTGCCATCAGTGACCCAGGGGGGTATGGC.

This clone was counted at least ten times. The CDR3 extends 3 residues past the end of the read, so its final part is completed from the germline J gene. V and J are TRBV4-1 and TRBJ1-4, with a weak D call TRBD1 (6 bases). CDR1 is MGHRA and CDR2 is YSYEKL in the germline V gene. Deletions cut 1 base from V and 8 bases from J, with 8 bases between. The CDR3 totals 13 residues. CDR3 DNA, as far as it was read: TGCGCCAGCAGCCAAGGGGGGCTAGAAAAA. Translating it yields CASSQGGLEK. The full CDR3 protein reads CASSQGGLEKLFF.

This clone was observed many times. The CDR3 DNA, read in part, is TGTGCCATAAGGGAGGGGCCCTCTGGAAACACC. It yields the protein CAIREGPSGNT. The complete CDR3 reads CAIREGPSGNTIYF. The rearrangement links TRBV12-3 or TRBV12-4 to TRBJ1-3; a possible D gene is TRBD1 (5 bases). The CDR3 end falls 3 residues outside the read, so it is completed with the germline J gene. V was clipped by 10 bases and J by 0 bases, with 13 bases between them. The CDR3 length is 14 residues.

This clone has ten or more counts. The read terminates 3 residues ahead of where the CDR3 ends, so the germline J gene completes it. V is TRBV19 and J is TRBJ1-5, with D unresolved. The CDR3 has 15 amino acids. Trimming pared 2 bases from V and 0 bases from J, leaving 8 bases between. Germline lookup yields CDR1 LNHDA and CDR2 SQIVND (reference sequence). CDR3 residues: CASSILQPSNQPQHF. CDR3 DNA (partial): TGTGCCAGTAGTATATTACAGCCTAGCAATCAGCCC.

This clone has at least ten counts. With the read ending 3 residues before the CDR3 end, the germline J gene is used to fill in that end. This sequence joins TRBV4-1 and TRBJ2-2, with D perhaps TRBD1 (5 bases). The CDR3 consists of 15 residues. CDR1 is MGHRA and CDR2 is YSYEKL in the germline V gene. Deletions cut 1 base from V and 1 base from J, with 7 bases between. The covered CDR3 bases are TGCGCCAGCAGCCAAGGACAGCTGAACACCGGGGAG. It codes for CASSQGQLNTGE. The complete CDR3 protein is CASSQGQLNTGELFF.

In its sample, this clone was seen many times. The read falls 3 residues short of the CDR3 end, and the missing part is taken from the germline J gene. V gene TRBV28 combines with J gene TRBJ2-2; D possibly corresponds to TRBD1 (6 bases). Trimming pared 6 bases from V and 5 bases from J, leaving 13 bases between. The germline gives CDR1 MDHEN, CDR2 SYDVKM. The CDR3 length is 14 residues. The chain's CDR3 is CASRRTAVTGELFF. CDR3 bases read: TGTGCCAGCAGGCGGACAGCGGTAACCGGGGAG.

Ten or more counts support this clone. The CDR3 sequence is CASSYVGQGARTGELFF. The covered CDR3 bases are TGTGCCAGCAGTTACGTCGGACAGGGGGCTAGGACCGGGGAG. The genes are TRBV6-2 or TRBV6-3 and TRBJ2-2; 11 bases map to TRBD1. The CDR3 end is not reached by the read, which stops 3 residues before it; the germline J gene fills it in. V dropped 2 bases and J dropped 5; count of bases not matched to a gene: 7. Germline-derived CDR1 and CDR2 are MNHEY and SVGEGT. The CDR3 length is 17 residues.

This clone was seen many times. Sequencing ends 3 residues short of the CDR3 end; the germline J gene provides the rest. This chain connects TRBV7-2 to TRBJ2-1; D gene unclear. Deletions cut 4 bases from V and 3 bases from J, with 4 bases between. Germline CDR1 is SGHTA and CDR2 is FQGNSA. The CDR3 has 12 residues. CDR3 sequence reads: CASSSNYNEQFF. Incomplete CDR3 DNA: TGTGCCAGCAGCTCCAACTACAATGAG.

This clone showed up many times. The read terminates 3 residues ahead of where the CDR3 ends, so the germline J gene completes it. This chain uses TRBV5-4 with TRBJ2-7; 7 bases align to TRBD2. This CDR3 has 15 residues. Looked up from germline, CDR1 is SGHNT and CDR2 is YYREEE (reference sequence). With 3 bases clipped from V and 2 bases from J, the junction kept 8 bases outside the gene matches. Incomplete CDR3 DNA: TGTGCCAGCAGCTACAAAGCGGGGTCGCCCTACGAG. Protein sequence: CASSYKAGSPYE. The CDR3, in full, reads CASSYKAGSPYEQYF.

This clone was recorded many times. The CDR3 goes on 3 residues after the read ends, and that part is filled in from the germline J gene. The V and J genes are TRBV5-1 and TRBJ2-5; D gene unclear. CDR1 and CDR2 (germline): SGHRS, YFSETQ. The CDR3 runs 16 residues. V was cut by 0 bases and J by 0 bases, with 12 bases left in between. The chain's CDR3 is CASSLAGRMNQETQYF. CDR3 bases read: TGCGCCAGCAGCTTGGCCGGCAGGATGAACCAAGAGACC.

This clone was recorded many times. The CDR3 bases that were read are TGTGCCAGCAGCTCCAATAGCGGGAAAGGCTACGAG. Amino acid sequence: CASSSNSGKGYE. The CDR3 in full is CASSSNSGKGYEQYF. The V and J genes are TRBV7-6 and TRBJ2-7; 8 bases match TRBD2. The read is 3 residues too short to cover the CDR3 end, so that end is filled in from the germline J gene. The CDR3 sequence is 15 residues long. From germline, CDR1 is SGHVS and CDR2 FNYEAQ. Trimming took 4 bases from V and 3 from J; bases not matched to a gene: 8.

This clone was seen ten or more times. The read is 3 residues too short to cover the CDR3 end, so that end is filled in from the germline J gene. The V gene is TRBV16, the J gene TRBJ1-5; D remains unclear. V was shortened by 3 bases and J by 4 bases, with 10 bases between the two germline ends. CDR1 is KGHSY, CDR2 FQNENV, per germline. CDR3 size: 14 residues. CDR3 DNA, as far as it was read: TGTGCCAGCAGCCAGGCGGGAGGAAATCAGCCC. Translated: CASSQAGGNQP. The CDR3 in full is CASSQAGGNQPQHF.

This clone showed up just a few times. The sequence runs out 3 residues before the end of the CDR3; the remainder is reconstructed from the germline J gene. The gene calls are TRBV6-2 or TRBV6-3 and TRBJ2-3; 12 bases are a match to TRBD2. Looked up from germline, CDR1 is MNHEY and CDR2 is SVGEGT. Trimming took 4 bases from V and 4 from J; bases not matched to a gene: 6. The length of the CDR3 is 16 residues. CDR3 loop: CASSSPRTSGADTQYF. CDR3 DNA (partial): TGTGCCAGCAGTTCCCCCAGGACTAGCGGGGCAGATACG.

This clone has ten or more counts. The read terminates 3 residues ahead of where the CDR3 ends, so the germline J gene completes it. V usage is TRBV2 and J usage is TRBJ1-1; perhaps TRBD1 as D (5 bases). Trimming cost V 4 bases and J 6 bases, with 15 bases left between them. Germline CDR1 is SNHLY and CDR2 is FYNNEI. The CDR3 length is 14 residues. The covered CDR3 bases are TGTGCCAGCAGTGCCGGCAGGGTAGGGTCTGAA. Its protein is CASSAGRVGSE. The CDR3 as a whole reads CASSAGRVGSEAFF.

This clone was recorded many times. The CDR3 goes on 3 residues after the read ends, and that part is filled in from the germline J gene. The chain couples TRBV7-6 to TRBJ1-2, with D perhaps TRBD1 (6 bases). This CDR3 has 14 amino acids. Germline loops: CDR1 SGHVS, CDR2 FNYEAQ. Deletions cut 0 bases from V and 2 bases from J, with 7 bases between. Partial CDR3 DNA: TGTGCCAGCAGCTTAGCCACAGGGAACTATGGC. Encoded protein: CASSLATGNYG. The whole CDR3 region reads CASSLATGNYGYTF. The variable domain in full, completed from reference TRBV7-6 and TRBJ1-2, reads GAGVSQSPRYKVTKRGQDVALRCDPISGHVSLYWYRQALGQGPEFLTYFNYEAQQDKSGLPNDRFSAERPEGSISTLTIQRTEQRDSAMYRCASSLATGNYGYTFGSGTRLTVV.